The text below deals with one T cell receptor beta chain. The target antigen is unknown. Trimming left V 8 bases short and J 2 bases short, with 13 bases between. The CDR3 has 13 amino acids. Looked up from germline, CDR1 is GTSNPN and CDR2 is SVGIG (reference sequence). Original methodology: Filtering of immunoSEQ junctional sequences could not match full-length read filtering. The repertoire was sequenced with immunoSEQ multiplex PCR; TCRdb's copy has only in-frame clones and lacks some. That table furnishes V, J and clone size, whereas the DNA furnished D and trimming. The data hold a few million clones, with approximately 96% observed a single time. This sample was taken from a study of shared clonotypes between healthy human individuals. Study-wide points: Estimated richness values were generally larger in naive subsets than in memory subsets.

V gene TRBV30 combines with J gene TRBJ2-1; D possibly corresponds to TRBD2 (6 bases). Sequencing was done on a sample of naive CD4+ T cells sorted from blood. The subset here: CD45RA+ positively selected. The sequence was obtained from a man in his late teens or twenties in good health. CDR3 nucleotides: TGTGCCGGGCGGCGGGGCCCCTACAATGAGCAGTTCTTC. Protein product: CAGRRGPYNEQFF.